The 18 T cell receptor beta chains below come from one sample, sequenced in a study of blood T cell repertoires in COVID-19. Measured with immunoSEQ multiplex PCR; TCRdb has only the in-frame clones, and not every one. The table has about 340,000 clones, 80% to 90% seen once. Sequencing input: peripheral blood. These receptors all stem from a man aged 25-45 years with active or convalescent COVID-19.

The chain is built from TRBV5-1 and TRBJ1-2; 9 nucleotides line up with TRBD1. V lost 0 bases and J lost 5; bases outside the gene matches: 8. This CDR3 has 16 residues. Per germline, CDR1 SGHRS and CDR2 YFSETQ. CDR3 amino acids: CASSLDSGTGPYGYTF. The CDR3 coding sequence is TGCGCCAGCAGCTTGGATTCCGGGACAGGGCCATATGGCTACACCTTC.

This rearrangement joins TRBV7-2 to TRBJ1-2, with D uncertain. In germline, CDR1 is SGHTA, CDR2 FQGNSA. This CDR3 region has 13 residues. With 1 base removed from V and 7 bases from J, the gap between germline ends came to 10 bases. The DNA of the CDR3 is TGTGCCAGCAGCTTAGAACGCACGGGTGGCTACACCTTC. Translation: CASSLERTGGYTF.

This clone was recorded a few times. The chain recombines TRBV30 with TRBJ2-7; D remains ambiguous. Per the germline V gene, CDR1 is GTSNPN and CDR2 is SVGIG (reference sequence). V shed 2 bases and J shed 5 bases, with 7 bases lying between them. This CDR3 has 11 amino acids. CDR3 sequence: CAWSWADEQYF. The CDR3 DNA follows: TGTGCCTGGAGTTGGGCTGACGAGCAGTACTTC.

The CDR3 sequence: CASSLTGEYEQYF. CDR3 sequence (DNA): TGTGCCAGCAGCTTAACAGGGGAATACGAGCAGTACTTC. V usage is TRBV7-3 and J usage is TRBJ2-7; possible D gene TRBD1, 5 bases. Germline V CDR1 and CDR2: SGHTA, FQGTGA. The CDR3 loop spans 13 amino acids. Trimming took 0 bases from V and 4 from J, leaving 7 bases between them.

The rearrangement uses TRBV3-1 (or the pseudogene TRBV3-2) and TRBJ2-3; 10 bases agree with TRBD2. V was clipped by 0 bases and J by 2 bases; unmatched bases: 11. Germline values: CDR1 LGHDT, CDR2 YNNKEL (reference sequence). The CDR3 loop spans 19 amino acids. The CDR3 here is CASSQDTSGARTSTDTQYF. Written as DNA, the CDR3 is TGTGCCAGCAGCCAAGATACTAGCGGGGCCCGTACTTCCACAGATACGCAGTATTTT.

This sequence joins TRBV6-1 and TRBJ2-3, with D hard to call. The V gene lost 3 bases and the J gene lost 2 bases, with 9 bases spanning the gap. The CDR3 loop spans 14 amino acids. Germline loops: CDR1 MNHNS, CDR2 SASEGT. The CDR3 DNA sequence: TGTGCCAGCAGTGATAGCTCATACACAGATACGCAGTATTTT. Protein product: CASSDSSYTDTQYF.

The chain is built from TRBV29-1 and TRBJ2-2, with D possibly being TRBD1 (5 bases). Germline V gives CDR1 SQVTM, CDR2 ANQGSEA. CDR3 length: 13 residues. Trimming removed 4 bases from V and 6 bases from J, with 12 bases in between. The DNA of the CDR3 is TGCAGCGTTGTCCCCCAGGGCGCCGGGGAGCTGTTTTTT. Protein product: CSVVPQGAGELFF.

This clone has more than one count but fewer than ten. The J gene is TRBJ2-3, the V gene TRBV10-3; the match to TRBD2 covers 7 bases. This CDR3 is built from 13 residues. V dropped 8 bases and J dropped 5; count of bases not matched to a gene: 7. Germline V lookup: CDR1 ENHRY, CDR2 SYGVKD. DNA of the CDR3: TGTGCCATCGCCGCGGGAGAAGGAGATACGCAGTATTTT. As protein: CAIAAGEGDTQYF.

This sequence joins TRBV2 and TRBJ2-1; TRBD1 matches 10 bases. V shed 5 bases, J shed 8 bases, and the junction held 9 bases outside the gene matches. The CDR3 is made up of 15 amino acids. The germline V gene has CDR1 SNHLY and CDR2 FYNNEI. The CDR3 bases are TGTGCCAGCAGTTACCTCCGGGACAGGGGATATGAGCAGTTCTTC. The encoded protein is CASSYLRDRGYEQFF.

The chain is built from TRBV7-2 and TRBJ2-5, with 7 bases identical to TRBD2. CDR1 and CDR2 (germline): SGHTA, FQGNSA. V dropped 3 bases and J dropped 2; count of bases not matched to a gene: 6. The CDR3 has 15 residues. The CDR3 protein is CASSFSGTSQETQYF. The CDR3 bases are TGTGCCAGCAGCTTCAGCGGGACCTCTCAAGAGACCCAGTACTTC.

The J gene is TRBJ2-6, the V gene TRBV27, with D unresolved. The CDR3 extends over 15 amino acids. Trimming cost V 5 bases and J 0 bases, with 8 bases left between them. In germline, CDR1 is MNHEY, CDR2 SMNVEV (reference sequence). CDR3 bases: TGTGCCAGCAGTCCAGATAACTCTGGGGCCAACGTCCTGACTTTC. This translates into CASSPDNSGANVLTF.

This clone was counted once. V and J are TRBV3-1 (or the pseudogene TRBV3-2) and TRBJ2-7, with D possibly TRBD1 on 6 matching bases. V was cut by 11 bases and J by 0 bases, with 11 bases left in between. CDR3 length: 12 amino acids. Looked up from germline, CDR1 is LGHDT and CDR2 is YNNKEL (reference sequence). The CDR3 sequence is CASRGPSYEQYF. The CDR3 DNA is TGTGCCTCCAGGGGCCCCTCCTACGAGCAGTACTTC.

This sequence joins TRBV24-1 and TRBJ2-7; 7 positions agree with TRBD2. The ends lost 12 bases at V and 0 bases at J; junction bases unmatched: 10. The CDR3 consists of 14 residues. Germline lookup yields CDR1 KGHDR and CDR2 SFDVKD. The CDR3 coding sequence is TGTGCCCCAATCAGAGGCGGGAGCTCCTACGAGCAGTACTTC. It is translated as CAPIRGGSSYEQYF.

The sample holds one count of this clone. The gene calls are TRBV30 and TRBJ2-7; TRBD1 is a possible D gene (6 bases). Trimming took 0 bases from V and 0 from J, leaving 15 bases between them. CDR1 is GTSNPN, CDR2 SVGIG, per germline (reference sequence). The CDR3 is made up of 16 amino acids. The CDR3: CAWSVPQGTSSYEQYF. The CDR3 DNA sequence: TGTGCCTGGAGTGTCCCCCAGGGGACGAGCTCCTACGAGCAGTACTTC.

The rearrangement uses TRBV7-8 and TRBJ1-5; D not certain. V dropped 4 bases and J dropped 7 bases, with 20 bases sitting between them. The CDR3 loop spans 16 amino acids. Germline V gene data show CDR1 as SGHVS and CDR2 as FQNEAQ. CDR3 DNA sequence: TGTGCCAGCAGCTCGACAACGGGAAGGGAGGGACAGCCCCAGCATTTT. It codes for CASSSTTGREGQPQHF.

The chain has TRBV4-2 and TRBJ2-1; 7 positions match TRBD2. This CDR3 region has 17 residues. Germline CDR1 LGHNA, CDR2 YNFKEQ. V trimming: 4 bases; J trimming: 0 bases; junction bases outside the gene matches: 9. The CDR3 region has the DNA TGTGCCAGCAGCCCGAGGAGCGGGATCAGCTCCTACAATGAGCAGTTCTTC. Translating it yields CASSPRSGISSYNEQFF.

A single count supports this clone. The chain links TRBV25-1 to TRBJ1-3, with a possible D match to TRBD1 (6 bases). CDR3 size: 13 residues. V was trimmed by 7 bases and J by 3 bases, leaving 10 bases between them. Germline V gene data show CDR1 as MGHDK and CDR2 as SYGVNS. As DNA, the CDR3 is TGTGCCAGCACACAAGGGGGTGGAAACACCATATATTTT. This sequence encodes CASTQGGGNTIYF. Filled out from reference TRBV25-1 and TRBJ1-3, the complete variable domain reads EADIYQTPRYLVIGTGKKITLECSQTMGHDKMYWYQQDPGMELHLIHYSYGVNSTEKGDLSSESTVSRIRTEHFPLTLESARPSHTSQYLCASTQGGGNTIYFGEGSWLTVV.

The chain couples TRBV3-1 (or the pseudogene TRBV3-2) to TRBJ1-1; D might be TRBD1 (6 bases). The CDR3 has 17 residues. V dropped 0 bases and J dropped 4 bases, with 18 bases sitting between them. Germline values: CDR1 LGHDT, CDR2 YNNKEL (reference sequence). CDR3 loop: CASSQERGGAWSTEAFF. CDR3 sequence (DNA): TGTGCCAGCAGCCAAGAACGTGGGGGGGCGTGGAGCACTGAAGCTTTCTTT.